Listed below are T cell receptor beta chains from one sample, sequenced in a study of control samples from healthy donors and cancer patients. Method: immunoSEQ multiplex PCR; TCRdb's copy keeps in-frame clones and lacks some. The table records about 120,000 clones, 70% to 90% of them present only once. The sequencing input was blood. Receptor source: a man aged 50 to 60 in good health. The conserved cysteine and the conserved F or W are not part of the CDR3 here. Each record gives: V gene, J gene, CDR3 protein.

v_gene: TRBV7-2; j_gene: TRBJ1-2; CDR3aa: ASSLRTVNYGYT
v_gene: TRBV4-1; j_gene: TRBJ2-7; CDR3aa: ASSSDRSYEQY
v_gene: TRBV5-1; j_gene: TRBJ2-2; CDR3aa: ASSSFPGGHTGELF
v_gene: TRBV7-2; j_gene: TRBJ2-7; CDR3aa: ASSFGTGQVILPSYEQY
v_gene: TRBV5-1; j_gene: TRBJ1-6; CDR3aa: ASSPTGVNSPLH
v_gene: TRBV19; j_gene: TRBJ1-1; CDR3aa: ASSYGQGNTEAF
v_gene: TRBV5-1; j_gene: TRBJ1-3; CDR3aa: ASSPRTGLTGNTIY
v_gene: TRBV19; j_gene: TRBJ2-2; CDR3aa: ASRIKWQGPNTGELF
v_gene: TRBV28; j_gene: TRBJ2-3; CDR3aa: ASSLPLAGGDTDTQY
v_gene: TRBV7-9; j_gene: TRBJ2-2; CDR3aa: ASSFFTDTGELF
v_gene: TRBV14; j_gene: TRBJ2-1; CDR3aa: ASSSGQYNEQF
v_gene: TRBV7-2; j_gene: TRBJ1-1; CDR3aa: ASSLYRTNTEAF
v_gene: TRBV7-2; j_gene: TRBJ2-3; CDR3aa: ASSLRLAGRGDTQY
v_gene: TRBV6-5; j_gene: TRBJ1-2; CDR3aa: ASSQTGPGYGYT
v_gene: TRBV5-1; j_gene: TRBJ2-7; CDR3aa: ASSYRDRVSYEQY
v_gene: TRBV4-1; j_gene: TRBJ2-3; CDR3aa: ASRLAGSTDTQY
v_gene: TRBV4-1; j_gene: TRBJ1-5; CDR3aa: ASSHGTGGVVGNQPQH
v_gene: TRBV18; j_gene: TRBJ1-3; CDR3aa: ASSPRQEGNTIY
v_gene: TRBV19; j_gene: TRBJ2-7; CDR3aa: ASSPRTSGYEQY
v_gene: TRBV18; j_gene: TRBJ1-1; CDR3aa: ASSPSVLALNTEAF
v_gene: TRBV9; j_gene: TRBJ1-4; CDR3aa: ASSSPGTGVEKLF
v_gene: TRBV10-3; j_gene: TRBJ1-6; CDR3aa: AISELGQGGNSPLH
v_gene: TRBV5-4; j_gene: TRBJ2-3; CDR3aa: ASSPGLAGANTDTQY
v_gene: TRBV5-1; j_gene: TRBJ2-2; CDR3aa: ASSLAGTNTGELF
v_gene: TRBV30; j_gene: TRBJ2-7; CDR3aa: AWSVLSGEQY
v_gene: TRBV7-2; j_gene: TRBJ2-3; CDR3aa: ASSTRGGRLGTDTQY
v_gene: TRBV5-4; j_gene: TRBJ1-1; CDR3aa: ASSLAKATPTEAF
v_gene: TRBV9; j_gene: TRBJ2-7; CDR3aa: ASSVGDQGYEQY
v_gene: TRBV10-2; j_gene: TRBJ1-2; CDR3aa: ASRGGQGSYGYT
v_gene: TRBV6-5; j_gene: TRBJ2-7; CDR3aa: ASSNQGYEQY
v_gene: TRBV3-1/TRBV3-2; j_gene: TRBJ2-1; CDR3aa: ASSQYWGRYNEQF
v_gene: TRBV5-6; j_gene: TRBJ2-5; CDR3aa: ASSDRRLQETQY